A single sample is the source of the 32 T cell receptor beta chains below, sequenced in a study of memory CD4+ T cells and cytomegalovirus serostatus. The sort gate was single viable CD3+CD4+CD8-CD45RO+ cells for memory CD4+ T cells. TCRdb's table, derived via immunoSEQ multiplex PCR, lists solely in-frame clones and lacks some. This table holds about 46,000 clones, roughly 73% found once. The sample taken for sequencing was memory CD4+ T cells from blood. The receptors derive from an adult in good health and CMV-seronegative.

The chain carries TRBV19 and TRBJ1-4; D possibly corresponds to TRBD1 (5 bases). The ends were cut back, 9 bases at V and 0 bases at J, with 14 bases in the middle. CDR1 is LNHDA, CDR2 SQIVND, per germline (reference sequence). The CDR3 is 15 residues long. CDR3: CASTEDTTTNEKLFF. The CDR3 nucleotides are TGTGCCAGCACCGAGGACACCACAACTAATGAAAAACTGTTTTTT.

The chain combines TRBV5-4 with TRBJ2-5, with D perhaps TRBD1 (5 bases). This CDR3 has 15 amino acids. Trimming removed 0 bases at V and 5 bases at J, with 14 bases between. The germline CDR1 and CDR2 sequences are SGHNT and YYREEE (reference sequence). DNA for the CDR3: TGTGCCAGCAGCTTGGGGGGCAGACTGGGGGAGACCCAGTACTTC. As protein: CASSLGGRLGETQYF.

V is TRBV4-2 and J is TRBJ2-2; D not certain. Trimming took off 2 bases at V and 6 bases at J, with 19 bases between the two ends. The CDR3 runs 17 residues. CDR1 and CDR2 from the germline V gene are LGHNA and YNFKEQ. As DNA, the CDR3 is TGTGCCAGCAGCCAACCGTCGAGGCGACCCGGCCCCGGGGAGCTGTTTTTT. Its translation: CASSQPSRRPGPGELFF.

The chain joins TRBV27 to TRBJ2-1, with 10 bases identical to TRBD2. Germline assignment: CDR1 MNHEY and CDR2 SMNVEV (reference sequence). V was clipped by 4 bases and J by 2 bases; unmatched bases: 5. The CDR3 is 16 amino acids. The CDR3 nucleotides read TGTGCCAGCAGTTCCAGCGGGGGGGGCGCCTACAATGAGCAGTTCTTC. It encodes CASSSSGGGAYNEQFF.

In its sample, this clone was seen once. The chain uses TRBV5-6 and TRBJ1-5; possible D gene TRBD1, 5 bases. Per germline, CDR1 SGHDT and CDR2 YYEEEE. This CDR3 contains 16 residues. The V and J ends lost 3 bases and 3 bases respectively, with 16 bases between them. CDR3 DNA: TGTGCCAGCAGCTCCGGCGGGACCCATCTCAATCAGCCCCAGCATTTT. It specifies CASSSGGTHLNQPQHF.

The chain recombines TRBV4-3 with TRBJ1-2; D might be TRBD1 (5 bases). Germline loops: CDR1 LGHNA, CDR2 YSLEER. The CDR3 spans 13 residues. The V end lost 2 bases, the J end lost 4 bases, and 8 bases lay between the germline ends. The CDR3 reads CASSQTRGYGYTF. CDR3 nucleotides: TGCGCCAGCAGCCAAACTAGGGGCTATGGCTACACCTTC.

The chain is built from TRBV7-9 and TRBJ2-3; 7 nucleotides align to TRBD2. Trimming cost V 5 bases and J 0 bases; bases outside gene matches: 2. The CDR3 is 14 amino acids. Germline V CDR1 and CDR2: SEHNR, FQNEAQ (reference sequence). The CDR3, as DNA: TGTGCCAGCAGCGGGACTATGAGCACAGATACGCAGTATTTT. It is translated as CASSGTMSTDTQYF.

V gene TRBV9 combines with J gene TRBJ2-4, with 9 bases lining up with TRBD1. V shed 3 bases, J shed 4 bases, and the junction held 2 bases outside the gene matches. Looked up from germline, CDR1 is SGDLS and CDR2 is YYNGEE. The CDR3 contains 14 residues. The CDR3 region has the DNA TGTGCCAGCAGCGCGGGGACAGGGAAAAACATTCAGTACTTC. It encodes CASSAGTGKNIQYF.

V usage is TRBV5-4 and J usage is TRBJ2-3, with 11 bases that match TRBD2. Germline trimming cut 3 bases from V and 6 bases from J; bases unmatched to any gene: 9. Germline V gene lookup returns CDR1 SGHNT and CDR2 YYREEE (reference sequence). The CDR3 is 16 residues long. The CDR3 sequence: CASSSRTSGRADTQYF. In nucleotides, the CDR3 is TGTGCCAGCAGCTCTAGGACTAGCGGGCGGGCGGATACGCAGTATTTT.

The chain links TRBV10-3 to TRBJ2-3, with 8 positions matching TRBD2. Per the germline V gene, CDR1 is ENHRY and CDR2 is SYGVKD. The CDR3 covers 15 residues. Losses at the gene ends were 10 bases for V and 1 base for J; bases not matched to a gene: 10. Here the CDR3 reads CATGKSGGGTDTQYF. In nucleotides, the CDR3 is TGTGCCACCGGAAAGAGCGGGGGAGGCACAGATACGCAGTATTTT.

A few counts support this clone. The chain uses TRBV6-1 and TRBJ1-1, with D unclear. From germline, CDR1 is MNHNS and CDR2 SASEGT. Trimming pared 8 bases from V and 0 bases from J, leaving 16 bases between. This CDR3 comprises 15 residues. In DNA form, the CDR3 reads TGTGCCAGCTCCGTTGGTTTTCCCATGAACACTGAAGCTTTCTTT. Amino acid sequence: CASSVGFPMNTEAFF.

This sequence joins TRBV5-1 and TRBJ1-1; D is uncertain. Trimming removed 1 base from V and 1 base from J, with 8 bases in between. Germline values: CDR1 SGHRS, CDR2 YFSETQ. This CDR3 region has 14 residues. The CDR3: CASSLNTANTEAFF. As DNA, the CDR3 is TGCGCCAGCAGCTTGAATACAGCGAACACTGAAGCTTTCTTT. Together with reference TRBV5-1 and TRBJ1-1, the CDR3 gives the full variable domain: KAGVTQTPRYLIKTRGQQVTLSCSPISGHRSVSWYQQTPGQGLQFLFEYFSETQRNKGNFPGRFSGRQFSNSRSEMNVSTLELGDSALYLCASSLNTANTEAFFGQGTRLTVV.

The chain carries TRBV5-1 and TRBJ2-2; TRBD1 aligns across 8 bases. The CDR3 length is 17 residues. After removal of 0 bases from V and 9 bases from J, the junction contained 13 bases not matched to a gene. The germline CDR1 and CDR2 sequences are SGHRS and YFSETQ. CDR3 bases: TGCGCCAGCAGCTTGGGGCTGGGACAGGCGAGGACCCGGGAGCTGTTTTTT. It codes for CASSLGLGQARTRELFF.

The chain joins TRBV9 to TRBJ2-5, with a possible D match to TRBD2 (5 bases). This CDR3 contains 14 residues. With 2 bases removed from V and 3 bases from J, the gap between germline ends came to 11 bases. CDR1 is SGDLS and CDR2 is YYNGEE in the germline V gene. DNA of the CDR3: TGTGCCAGCAGCGTCGGGGTTCAGAAAGAGACCCAGTACTTC. Residues: CASSVGVQKETQYF.

This chain links TRBV6-6 with TRBJ1-1; unclear D gene. V was cut by 7 bases and J by 4 bases, with 16 bases left in between. CDR1 and CDR2 from the germline V gene are MNHNY and SVGAGI (reference sequence). The CDR3 has 14 amino acids. CDR3 bases: TGTGCCAGCACCTCGTCGACGACGGCCACTGAAGCTTTCTTT. It translates to CASTSSTTATEAFF.

This clone was seen more than once but under ten times. The chain recombines TRBV7-2 with TRBJ2-1; 8 bases are a match to TRBD2. Germline lookup yields CDR1 SGHTA and CDR2 FQGNSA. CDR3 length equals 16 residues. J was trimmed by 2 bases and V by 5 bases; bases with no gene match: 8. CDR3 DNA sequence: TGTGCCAGCAGCCCCCAGGGGCGGGGGGCCTACAATGAGCAGTTCTTC. Its translation: CASSPQGRGAYNEQFF.

The CDR3 reads CATRTSGGQETQYF. CDR3 nucleotides: TGTGCCACCAGGACTAGCGGGGGACAAGAGACCCAGTACTTC. The chain uses TRBV2 and TRBJ2-5; 13 bases match TRBD2. The CDR3 sequence is 14 residues long. CDR1 is SNHLY and CDR2 is FYNNEI in the germline V gene. V lost 10 bases to trimming and J lost 2 bases; unmatched junction nucleotides: 4.

V gene TRBV23-1 combines with J gene TRBJ2-5; 12 bases align to TRBD1. TRBV23-1 is an open reading frame whose function is uncertain. The V and J ends lost 4 bases and 5 bases, in that order; junction bases with no gene match: 8. The CDR3 sequence is 16 residues long. CDR3 loop: CASSRTGTGGNETQYF. The CDR3 bases are TGCGCCAGCAGTCGGACCGGGACAGGGGGCAACGAGACCCAGTACTTC.

The chain employs TRBV10-2 and TRBJ1-1, with TRBD1 as a possible D gene (6 bases). The CDR3 runs to 14 residues. The germline V and J ends were trimmed by 2 bases and 6 bases, with 13 bases remaining between them. Germline V gene sequence: CDR1 WSHSY, CDR2 SAAADI. CDR3 in amino acids: CASSEVRGGAEAFF. Here the CDR3 DNA reads TGCGCCAGCAGTGAGGTCCGAGGGGGGGCTGAAGCTTTCTTT.

The chain uses TRBV5-1 and TRBJ2-5; the match to TRBD1 covers 11 bases. The CDR3 consists of 13 residues. The germline gives CDR1 SGHRS, CDR2 YFSETQ. The V gene end was trimmed by 9 bases and the J gene end by 1 base; junction bases not matched to a gene: 2. This CDR3 reads CATGQGAQETQYF. As DNA, the CDR3 is TGCGCCACCGGACAGGGGGCCCAAGAGACCCAGTACTTC.

The chain combines TRBV11-2 with TRBJ2-7; 9 bases align to TRBD2. Germline CDR1 SGHAT, CDR2 FQNNGV. Unmatched junction bases numbered 8, after V lost 6 bases and J lost 5 bases. This CDR3 spans 14 amino acids. The CDR3 bases are TGTGCCAGCAGGACTAGCGGCGGGCCCGACGAGCAGTACTTC. This sequence encodes CASRTSGGPDEQYF.

This sequence joins TRBV18 and TRBJ2-1; possibly TRBD1 or TRBD2 for D (5 bases each). The germline V gene encodes CDR1 KGHSH and CDR2 LQKENI. This CDR3 spans 13 amino acids. V lost 0 bases and J lost 10, with 10 bases in between. The CDR3 region is CASSPPDGAEQFF. The CDR3 DNA reads TGTGCCAGCTCACCACCGGACGGGGCGGAGCAGTTCTTC.

J is TRBJ1-2 and V is TRBV15; D uncertain. The V end was cut by 0 bases, the J end by 8 bases, with 10 bases between. The V gene's germline CDR1 is LNHNV and CDR2 YYDKDF (reference sequence). This CDR3 contains 13 residues. The CDR3, as DNA: TGTGCCACCAGCAGAGAAGATACGGGAGGCTACACCTTC. Amino acid sequence: CATSREDTGGYTF. Based on the CDR3 plus reference TRBV15 and TRBJ1-2, the full variable domain is DAMVIQNPRYQVTQFGKPVTLSCSQTLNHNVMYWYQQKSSQAPKLLFHYYDKDFNNEADTPDNFQSRRPNTSFCFLDIRSPGLGDTAMYLCATSREDTGGYTFGSGTRLTVV.

In its sample, this clone was seen a few times. V gene TRBV15 combines with J gene TRBJ1-6, with no clear D. V lost 1 base to trimming and J lost 3 bases, with 7 bases between them. Germline V CDR1 and CDR2: LNHNV, YYDKDF (reference sequence). CDR3 length: 15 amino acids. CDR3 sequence: CATSRGRDYNSPLHF. In DNA, the CDR3 is TGTGCCACCAGCAGAGGGAGAGACTATAATTCACCCCTCCACTTT.

This chain uses TRBV5-8 with TRBJ2-2; D may correspond to TRBD1 or TRBD2 (6 bases each). Germline loops: CDR1 SGHTS, CDR2 YDEGEE. V lost 0 bases and J 5 bases, leaving 11 bases between the germline ends. The CDR3 is 15 amino acids. CDR3 DNA: TGTGCCAGCAGCTTGGTCGGGGGCACGACCGGGGAGCTGTTTTTT. This translates into CASSLVGGTTGELFF.

V gene TRBV7-2 combines with J gene TRBJ2-7; a possible D gene is TRBD2 (6 bases). Germline CDR1 reads SGHTA; CDR2 reads FQGNSA. The CDR3 is 14 amino acids. V was pared by 2 bases and J by 7 bases, with 15 bases between. CDR3 nucleotide sequence: TGTGCCAGCAGCTTACTAGCGAGGGTGGGAGAGCAGTACTTC. Translated, it gives CASSLLARVGEQYF.

This sequence joins TRBV18 and TRBJ1-1, with D tentatively TRBD1 (5 bases). Between the trimmed V and J ends, which lost 1 base and 0 bases, there was a span of 12 bases. Germline CDR1 reads KGHSH; CDR2 reads LQKENI. The CDR3 contains 16 residues. The CDR3 coding sequence is TGTGCCAGCTCACCACGTTCAGGGTGGATGAACACTGAAGCTTTCTTT. Its protein product is CASSPRSGWMNTEAFF.

This clone turned up a few times. The chain carries TRBV5-6 and TRBJ1-2, with D perhaps TRBD1 (5 bases). The CDR3 covers 11 residues. CDR1 SGHDT and CDR2 YYEEEE come from the germline V gene. With 4 bases removed from V and 8 bases from J, the gap between germline ends came to 9 bases. CDR3 DNA: TGTGCCAGCAGCCTCAGGGACGGCTACACCTTC. Protein sequence: CASSLRDGYTF.

The rearrangement joins TRBV5-6 to TRBJ2-5; 7 bases agree with TRBD1. V lost 4 bases and J lost 5; bases outside the gene matches: 5. Per the germline V gene, CDR1 is SGHDT and CDR2 is YYEEEE. There are 13 residues in the CDR3. CDR3 DNA sequence: TGTGCCAGCAGCGATGGGACAGTGGAGACCCAGTACTTC. It is translated as CASSDGTVETQYF.

As for this clone: This sample also contains other DNA sequences that code for the same CDR3. The V gene is TRBV9, the J gene TRBJ1-4, with D possibly matching TRBD1 (5 bases). The CDR3 covers 14 residues. The germline gives CDR1 SGDLS, CDR2 YYNGEE. Trimming stripped 1 base from V and 3 bases from J, with 7 bases between. The CDR3 nucleotides read TGTGCCAGCAGCGTACAGGGAGCTAATGAAAAACTGTTTTTT. Amino acid sequence: CASSVQGANEKLFF.

The J gene is TRBJ2-3, the V gene TRBV5-1, with 8 bases that match TRBD2. Germline V gene lookup returns CDR1 SGHRS and CDR2 YFSETQ. This CDR3 is built from 16 residues. V was clipped by 3 bases and J by 6 bases; unmatched bases: 12. The CDR3 nucleotides read TGCGCCAGCAGCTCCCTCTTTGGCGGGGGGCCGGATACGCAGTATTTT. Translated: CASSSLFGGGPDTQYF.

CDR3: CSVGTDQETQYF. The CDR3 nucleotides read TGCAGCGTTGGCACCGACCAAGAGACCCAGTACTTC. The chain links TRBV29-1 to TRBJ2-5; D gene ambiguous. Germline loops: CDR1 SQVTM, CDR2 ANQGSEA. The CDR3 consists of 12 residues. Deletions cut 4 bases from V and 0 bases from J, with 6 bases between.